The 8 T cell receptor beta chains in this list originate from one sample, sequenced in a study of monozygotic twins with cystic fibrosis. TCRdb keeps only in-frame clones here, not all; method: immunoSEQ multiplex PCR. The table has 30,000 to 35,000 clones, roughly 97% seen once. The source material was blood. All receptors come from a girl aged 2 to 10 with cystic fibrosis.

CDR3 residues: CASATGGTTEAFF. DNA of the CDR3: TGTGCCAGCGCGACAGGGGGGACAACTGAAGCTTTCTTT. V usage is TRBV25-1 and J usage is TRBJ1-1, with 9 bases that match TRBD1. Germline loops: CDR1 MGHDK, CDR2 SYGVNS. The ends lost 8 bases at V and 5 bases at J; junction bases unmatched: 6. The CDR3 length is 13 residues.

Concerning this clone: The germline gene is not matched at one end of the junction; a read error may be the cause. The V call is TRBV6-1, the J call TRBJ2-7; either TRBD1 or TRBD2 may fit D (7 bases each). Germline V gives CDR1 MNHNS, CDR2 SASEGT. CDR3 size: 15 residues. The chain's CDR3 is CASSPTGPGSGEVGF. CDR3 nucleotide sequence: TGTGCCAGCAGTCCGACAGGGCCAGGGAGCGGGGAGGTCGGCTTC.

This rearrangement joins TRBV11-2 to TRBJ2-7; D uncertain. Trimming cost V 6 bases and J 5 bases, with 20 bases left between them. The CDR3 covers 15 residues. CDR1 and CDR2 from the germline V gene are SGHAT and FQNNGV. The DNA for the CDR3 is TGTGCCAGCAGATCCACCGGTGGCAGCCACGACGAGCAGTACTTC. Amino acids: CASRSTGGSHDEQYF.

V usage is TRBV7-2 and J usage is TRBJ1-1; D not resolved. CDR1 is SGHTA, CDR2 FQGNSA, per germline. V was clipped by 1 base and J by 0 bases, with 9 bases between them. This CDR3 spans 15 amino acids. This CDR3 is CASSLDGTLNTEAFF. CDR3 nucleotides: TGTGCCAGCAGCTTAGATGGCACACTGAACACTGAAGCTTTCTTT.

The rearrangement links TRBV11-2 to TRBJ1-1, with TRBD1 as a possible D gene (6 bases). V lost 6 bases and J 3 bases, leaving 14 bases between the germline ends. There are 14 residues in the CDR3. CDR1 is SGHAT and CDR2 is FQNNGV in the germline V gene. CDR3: CASSRTGLDTEAFF. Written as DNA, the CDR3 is TGTGCCAGCAGTCGAACAGGGCTTGACACTGAAGCTTTCTTT.

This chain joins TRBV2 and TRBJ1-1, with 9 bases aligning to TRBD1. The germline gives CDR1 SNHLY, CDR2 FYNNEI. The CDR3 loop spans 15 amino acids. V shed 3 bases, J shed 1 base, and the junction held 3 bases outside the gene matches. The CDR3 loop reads CASSDSDRGNTEAFF. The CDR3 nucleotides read TGTGCCAGCAGTGATTCGGACAGGGGGAACACTGAAGCTTTCTTT.

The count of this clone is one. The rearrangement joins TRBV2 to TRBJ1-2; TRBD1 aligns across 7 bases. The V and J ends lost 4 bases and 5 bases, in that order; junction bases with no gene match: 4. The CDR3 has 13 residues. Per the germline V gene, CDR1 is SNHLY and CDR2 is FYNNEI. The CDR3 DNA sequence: TGTGCCAGCAGTGGATCAGGGGGATATGGCTACACCTTC. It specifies CASSGSGGYGYTF.

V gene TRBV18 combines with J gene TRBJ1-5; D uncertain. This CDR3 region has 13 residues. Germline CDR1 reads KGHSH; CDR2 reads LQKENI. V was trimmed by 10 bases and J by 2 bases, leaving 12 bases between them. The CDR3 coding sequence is TGTGCCACAGCTCCCGGGGGCAATCAGCCCCAGCATTTT. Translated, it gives CATAPGGNQPQHF.